The text below deals with one T cell receptor beta chain. No antigen is known for it. The sample belongs to a study of beta chain features in type 1 diabetes. The wider study: Cells sorted and examined across all samples totaled approximately 100,000,000.

The purity of all sorted populations exceeded 95%. Study-level findings and limits: Compared to healthy donors, patients appeared to have naive, central memory and Treg TCRB repertoires that were more alike. Insertions were fewer and deletions more numerous at VDJ junctions in type 1 diabetes patients.

The CDR3 spans 15 residues. In germline, CDR1 is MNHEY, CDR2 SMNVEV (reference sequence). Isolated RNA was reverse transcribed in full, so expressed TCRB transcripts were sequenced. Produced via immunoSEQ multiplex PCR; TCRdb's table is partial and in-frame only. The sample holds 900,000 or so clones, 17% seen once. The sequenced sample consisted of naive CD4+ T cells from blood. The gene calls are TRBV27 and TRBJ2-5, with 9 bases aligning to TRBD1. Judging by the DNA end, TRBJ2-7 fits better; the J call may be wrong. This receptor was taken from a young woman in good health. The CDR3 sequence: CASRTPRQGDYEQYF. The CDR3 region has the DNA TGTGCCAGCAGGACTCCCCGACAGGGGGACTACGAGCAGTACTTC.